Below, 25 T cell receptor beta chains from the same sample are listed, as sequenced in a study of fetal regulatory T cell absence and autoimmunity. Measured with immunoSEQ multiplex PCR; TCRdb has only the in-frame clones, and not every one. The data show about 95,000 clones, roughly 70% seen once. The sample was pancreas tissue. These receptors all stem from a male donor with IPEX syndrome.

This clone has only a few counts. This CDR3 is CASGPSNRVDYEQYF. The CDR3 DNA follows: TGTGCCAGCGGCCCGTCCAACAGGGTGGACTACGAGCAGTACTTC. The chain has TRBV9 and TRBJ2-7; weak D call: TRBD1 (6 bases). Trimming cost V 7 bases and J 3 bases, with 20 bases left between them. Germline CDR1 reads SGDLS; CDR2 reads YYNGEE. The CDR3 loop spans 15 amino acids.

The rearrangement links TRBV7-6 to TRBJ1-1; TRBD1 might be the D (5 bases). V lost 2 bases and J 1 base, leaving 14 bases between the germline ends. This CDR3 region has 16 residues. Germline V gene data show CDR1 as SGHVS and CDR2 as FNYEAQ. The CDR3 protein is CASSLWSGTGNTEAFF. DNA of the CDR3: TGTGCCAGCAGCTTATGGTCCGGGACGGGGAACACTGAAGCTTTCTTT.

The rearrangement joins TRBV11-3 to TRBJ2-3; TRBD2 matches 8 bases. Unmatched junction bases numbered 3, after V lost 3 bases and J lost 4 bases. The CDR3 runs 14 residues. In germline, CDR1 is SGHNT, CDR2 YENEEA. The CDR3 loop is CASSFGLAADTQYF. The CDR3 coding sequence is TGTGCCAGCAGCTTTGGACTAGCCGCAGATACGCAGTATTTT.

This clone was seen only a few times. The chain has TRBV19 and TRBJ1-2; D unresolved. In germline, CDR1 is LNHDA, CDR2 SQIVND (reference sequence). Deletions cut 9 bases from V and 0 bases from J, with 11 bases between. This CDR3 contains 13 residues. CDR3 DNA sequence: TGTGCCAGCTTTGACGGATCTAACTATGGCTACACCTTC. Its translation: CASFDGSNYGYTF.

The V gene is TRBV7-2, the J gene TRBJ2-2, with 11 bases fitting TRBD2. Germline loops: CDR1 SGHTA, CDR2 FQGNSA. V gave up 3 bases and J gave up 8 bases; unmatched junction bases: 8. The CDR3 spans 16 residues. For the CDR3, the DNA is TGTGCCAGCAGCTTCTATCGACTAGCGGGAACAGGGGAGCTGTTTTTT. Its protein is CASSFYRLAGTGELFF.

The CDR3 DNA sequence: TGTGCCAGCAGCACCGGGACCCACTATGGCTACACCTTC. It yields the protein CASSTGTHYGYTF. V and J are TRBV6-5 and TRBJ1-2; weak D call: TRBD1 (5 bases). This CDR3 region has 13 residues. V was clipped by 6 bases and J by 3 bases, with 11 bases between them. CDR1 MNHEY and CDR2 SVGAGI come from the germline V gene.

The chain joins TRBV29-1 to TRBJ2-2; D remains ambiguous. CDR1 and CDR2 (germline): SQVTM, ANQGSEA. This CDR3 is 13 amino acids long. The V end was cut by 2 bases, the J end by 1 base, with 5 bases between. In nucleotides, the CDR3 is TGCAGCGTTGAACGGGTGAACACCGGGGAGCTGTTTTTT. Its translation is CSVERVNTGELFF.

The DNA of the CDR3 is TGCGCCAGCAGCTTTTCAGTGACTAGCGGGAGGTACGAGCAGTACTTC. Protein product: CASSFSVTSGRYEQYF. The chain recombines TRBV5-1 with TRBJ2-7; TRBD2 matches at 13 bases. With 2 bases clipped from V and 4 bases from J, the junction kept 6 bases outside the gene matches. CDR1 and CDR2 from the germline V gene are SGHRS and YFSETQ. The CDR3 extends over 16 amino acids.

The table lists this clone with a few counts. The chain couples TRBV27 to TRBJ2-7; TRBD1 might be the D (6 bases). The germline V gene encodes CDR1 MNHEY and CDR2 SMNVEV (reference sequence). The CDR3 runs to 14 residues. The V end lost 5 bases, the J end lost 1 base, and 12 bases lay between the germline ends. CDR3 in DNA: TGTGCCAGCAGTGCCCCCGACAGGTCCTACGAGCAGTACTTC. Its protein is CASSAPDRSYEQYF.

The V and J genes are TRBV27 and TRBJ2-1; 9 bases agree with TRBD2. The germline V gene has CDR1 MNHEY and CDR2 SMNVEV (reference sequence). V trimming: 5 bases; J trimming: 6 bases; junction bases outside the gene matches: 11. The CDR3 covers 16 residues. The CDR3 bases are TGTGCCAGCAGTATCCAACGCGGGAGGGCCCTCAATGAGCAGTTCTTC. Its protein product is CASSIQRGRALNEQFF.

Only a few counts were recorded for this clone. This chain joins TRBV5-1 and TRBJ2-2; the D gene is possibly TRBD2 (6 bases). The CDR3 covers 15 residues. Trimming took 2 bases from V and 1 from J, leaving 9 bases between them. CDR1 is SGHRS, CDR2 YFSETQ, per germline. In nucleotides, the CDR3 is TGCGCCAGCAGCTTCGGGGGAGGGAACACCGGGGAGCTGTTTTTT. Residues: CASSFGGGNTGELFF.

The J gene is TRBJ1-1, the V gene TRBV10-3; TRBD1 is a possible D gene (5 bases). Germline CDR1 ENHRY, CDR2 SYGVKD. V was pared by 6 bases and J by 1 base, with 9 bases between. This CDR3 is built from 13 residues. The CDR3 region has the DNA TGTGCCATCAGGCAGAGGGGGAACACTGAAGCTTTCTTT. Translation gives CAIRQRGNTEAFF.

V usage is TRBV19 and J usage is TRBJ2-7; unclear D gene. The CDR3 is 17 residues long. With 3 bases removed from V and 5 bases from J, the gap between germline ends came to 23 bases. Germline-derived CDR1 and CDR2 are LNHDA and SQIVND (reference sequence). The CDR3 reads CASSISASAILAHEQYF. CDR3 sequence (DNA): TGTGCCAGTAGTATCTCAGCCTCGGCTATCCTGGCCCACGAGCAGTACTTC.

In its sample, this clone was seen once. This rearrangement joins TRBV7-6 to TRBJ1-1; TRBD1 agrees at 8 bases. The V gene's germline CDR1 is SGHVS and CDR2 FNYEAQ. This CDR3 has 13 residues. V was pared by 4 bases and J by 4 bases, with 2 bases of the junction left unmatched. The CDR3 protein is CASSYGQGTEAFF. CDR3 coding DNA: TGTGCCAGCAGCTATGGACAGGGCACTGAAGCTTTCTTT.

The chain couples TRBV9 to TRBJ2-1; 8 nucleotides match TRBD2. The CDR3 is made up of 15 amino acids. The trim removed 4 bases at V and 8 bases at J, leaving 11 bases unmatched. The germline V gene encodes CDR1 SGDLS and CDR2 YYNGEE. As DNA, the CDR3 is TGTGCCAGCAGCTCCTCCGGGACTAGTCAAGATGAGCAGTTCTTC. It specifies CASSSSGTSQDEQFF.

The chain couples TRBV7-9 to TRBJ1-1, with D perhaps TRBD1 (5 bases). V was clipped by 4 bases and J by 0 bases, with 12 bases between them. CDR3 length equals 15 residues. Germline assignment: CDR1 SEHNR and CDR2 FQNEAQ (reference sequence). CDR3 residues: CASSWDGGLNTEAFF. The CDR3 DNA sequence: TGTGCCAGCAGCTGGGACGGCGGATTGAACACTGAAGCTTTCTTT.

This chain uses TRBV6-5 with TRBJ2-7, with TRBD1 matching 9 bases. CDR3 length: 14 amino acids. Germline values: CDR1 MNHEY, CDR2 SVGAGI. V lost 2 bases to trimming and J lost 7 bases; unmatched junction nucleotides: 6. CDR3 sequence reads: CASSYRDRGGEQYF. The CDR3 nucleotides are TGTGCCAGCAGTTACCGCGACAGGGGGGGGGAGCAGTACTTC.

The sample holds a few counts of this clone. This chain links TRBV27 with TRBJ1-2; no firm D call. This CDR3 has 16 residues. V lost 1 base to trimming and J lost 3 bases, with 15 bases between them. Germline V lookup: CDR1 MNHEY, CDR2 SMNVEV (reference sequence). The CDR3: CASSLWSGRPDYGYTF. In DNA, the CDR3 is TGTGCCAGCAGTTTATGGTCCGGCCGGCCTGACTATGGCTACACCTTC.

V usage is TRBV7-6 and J usage is TRBJ2-1; 10 bases are shared with TRBD1. Looked up from germline, CDR1 is SGHVS and CDR2 is FNYEAQ. The CDR3 spans 18 residues. Germline trimming cut 1 base from V and 6 bases from J; bases unmatched to any gene: 12. The CDR3 DNA is TGTGCCAGCAGCTTAGTTTCCTGGGGCCGGACAGGGGGCAATGAGCAGTTCTTC. Amino acids: CASSLVSWGRTGGNEQFF.

The chain joins TRBV10-3 to TRBJ2-5; D gene unclear. V lost 6 bases and J lost 7, with 18 bases in between. The CDR3 is made up of 14 amino acids. Germline V gives CDR1 ENHRY, CDR2 SYGVKD. Here the CDR3 DNA reads TGTGCCATCAGGGAAGCGACCGGCCCAGGGACCCAGTACTTC. Protein sequence: CAIREATGPGTQYF.

The chain uses TRBV14 and TRBJ2-3; 11 nucleotides match TRBD2. The trim removed 3 bases at V and 0 bases at J, leaving 5 bases unmatched. CDR1 is SGHDN, CDR2 FVKESK, per germline. There are 17 residues in the CDR3. CDR3 sequence reads: CASSHRTSGYSTDTQYF. The CDR3 DNA follows: TGTGCCAGCAGCCACCGGACTAGCGGGTATAGCACAGATACGCAGTATTTT.

The chain links TRBV11-2 to TRBJ1-6, with 10 bases that match TRBD1. CDR3 size: 16 residues. Losses at the gene ends were 5 bases for V and 4 bases for J; bases not matched to a gene: 5. Germline CDR1 and CDR2: SGHAT and FQNNGV. CDR3 amino acids: CASSPMDRGYNSPLHF. The CDR3 DNA reads as TGTGCCAGCAGCCCTATGGACAGGGGGTATAATTCACCCCTCCACTTT. The full variable domain, in which reference TRBV11-2 and TRBJ1-6 provide the parts outside the CDR3, is EAGVAQSPRYKIIEKRQSVAFWCNPISGHATLYWYQQILGQGPKLLIQFQNNGVVDDSQLPKDRFSAERLKGVDSTLKIQPAKLEDSAVYLCASSPMDRGYNSPLHFGNGTRLTVT.

The chain joins TRBV6-6 to TRBJ1-1, with D possibly being TRBD1 (5 bases). There are 13 residues in the CDR3. CDR1 is MNHNY and CDR2 is SVGAGI in the germline V gene (reference sequence). V was clipped by 3 bases and J by 1 base, with 6 bases between them. DNA of the CDR3: TGTGCCAGCAGTTATACAGGGAACACTGAAGCTTTCTTT. Protein sequence: CASSYTGNTEAFF.

This chain connects TRBV7-9 to TRBJ2-3; D is undetermined. V was clipped by 6 bases and J by 1 base, with 11 bases between them. Germline V gives CDR1 SEHNR, CDR2 FQNEAQ (reference sequence). This CDR3 is built from 14 residues. The CDR3, as DNA: TGTGCCAGCAGGCCCCGGCGAGGCACAGATACGCAGTATTTT. Translating gives CASRPRRGTDTQYF.

The gene calls are TRBV21-1 and TRBJ2-7; the DNA was not compared with TRBD1, the D call given in the table. TRBV21-1 is noted as a pseudogene. This CDR3 has 15 amino acids. The CDR3, as DNA: TGTGCCAGCAGCAAAGAGAGAGGGGGCTCCTACGAGCAGTACTTC. Protein: CASSKERGGSYEQYF.